The following is a T cell receptor beta chain sequence with its context. The antigen is undetermined. These data come from a study of T cell responses to AZD1222 COVID-19 vaccine. Findings and limits, study-wide: Vaccine-related CD4 TCRs covered spike, predominating at 160-218 and 743-854.

Profiled with immunoSEQ multiplex PCR; TCRdb holds only in-frame clones, not every one. Here the sample spans roughly 180,000 clones, 94% being singletons. The sequence came from an adult in good health. The material was peripheral blood, obtained on day 0 of AZD1222 vaccination.

CDR3 bases: TGCGCCAGCAGCGAGCCGACAGGGGCTACTGAAGCTTTCTTT. Its protein is CASSEPTGATEAFF. The chain links TRBV5-1 to TRBJ1-1; 8 bases line up with TRBD1. The CDR3 is made up of 14 amino acids. The germline gives CDR1 SGHRS, CDR2 YFSETQ. J lost 5 bases, V lost 4 bases, and 7 bases had no gene match.